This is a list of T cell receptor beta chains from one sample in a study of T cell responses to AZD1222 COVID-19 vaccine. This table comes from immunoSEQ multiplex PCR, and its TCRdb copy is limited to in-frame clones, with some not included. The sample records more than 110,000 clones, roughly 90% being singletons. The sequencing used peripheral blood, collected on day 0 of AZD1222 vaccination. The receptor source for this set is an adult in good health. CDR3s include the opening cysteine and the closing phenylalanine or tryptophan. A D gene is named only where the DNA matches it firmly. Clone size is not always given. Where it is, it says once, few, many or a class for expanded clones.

CDR3 DNA: TGTGCCAGCAAAAGGGGGTCGGACTATGGCTACACCTTC
CDR3 protein: CASKRGSDYGYTF
clone size: .
V gene: TRBV28
J gene: TRBJ1-2
D gene: .

CDR3 DNA: TGTGCCAGCAGCCAAAGGGAGACCCAGTACTTC
CDR3 protein: CASSQRETQYF
clone size: .
V gene: TRBV3-1/TRBV3-2
J gene: TRBJ2-5
D gene: .

CDR3 DNA: TGCGCCAGCAGCTTGGCCGGACAACCAACTAATGAAAAACTGTTTTTT
CDR3 protein: CASSLAGQPTNEKLFF
clone size: .
V gene: TRBV5-1
J gene: TRBJ1-4
D gene: .

CDR3 DNA: TGCGCCAGCAGCCTTGGCCACAGGGGATCCGGGGAGCTGTTTTTT
CDR3 protein: CASSLGHRGSGELFF
clone size: few
V gene: TRBV4-1
J gene: TRBJ2-2
D gene: TRBD1

CDR3 DNA: TGTGCCAGCAGCTTGGTCAGGGGAGGGGAAGGGGCCCAGTACTTC
CDR3 protein: CASSLVRGGEGAQYF
clone size: .
V gene: TRBV7-9
J gene: TRBJ2-5
D gene: .

CDR3 DNA: TGTGCCAGCAGTGAAGGGGTAGGAGAGCAGTACTTC
CDR3 protein: CASSEGVGEQYF
clone size: .
V gene: TRBV2
J gene: TRBJ2-7
D gene: .

CDR3 DNA: TGTGCCAGCAGCATAACTAGCGGGGCCTACAATGAGCAGTTCTTC
CDR3 protein: CASSITSGAYNEQFF
clone size: .
V gene: TRBV7-2
J gene: TRBJ2-1
D gene: TRBD2

CDR3 DNA: TGCGCCAGCAGACCCTGGACAGGGGATAATTCACCCCTCCACTTT
CDR3 protein: CASRPWTGDNSPLHF
clone size: .
V gene: TRBV5-1
J gene: TRBJ1-6
D gene: TRBD1

CDR3 DNA: TGTGCCAGCAGCTTTCGGACAGCGCCGTATGGCTACACCTTC
CDR3 protein: CASSFRTAPYGYTF
clone size: .
V gene: TRBV3-1/TRBV3-2
J gene: TRBJ1-2
D gene: .

CDR3 DNA: TGTGCCAGCAGTTACTCCAGGACGGAGCAGTACTTC
CDR3 protein: CASSYSRTEQYF
clone size: .
V gene: TRBV6-6
J gene: TRBJ2-7
D gene: .

CDR3 DNA: TGTGCCAGCAGCGTAGCGCAGGTGAACACTGAAGCTTTCTTT
CDR3 protein: CASSVAQVNTEAFF
clone size: .
V gene: TRBV9
J gene: TRBJ1-1
D gene: .

CDR3 DNA: TGTGCCAGCAGTTACGGCCTAGCGGGAGGGCAAGATACGCAGTATTTT
CDR3 protein: CASSYGLAGGQDTQYF
clone size: .
V gene: TRBV6-5
J gene: TRBJ2-3
D gene: TRBD2

CDR3 DNA: TGCGCCAGCAGCTTGGACAGATCCTACGAGCAGTACTTC
CDR3 protein: CASSLDRSYEQYF
clone size: .
V gene: TRBV5-1
J gene: TRBJ2-7
D gene: .

CDR3 DNA: TGTGCCCAGCACGGTTCGGGCTCTGGAAACACCATATATTTT
CDR3 protein: CAQHGSGSGNTIYF
clone size: .
V gene: TRBV6-5
J gene: TRBJ1-3
D gene: .

CDR3 DNA: TGTGCCACCAGTGACAGGGTGTTGAGTGGAGAGACCCAGTACTTC
CDR3 protein: CATSDRVLSGETQYF
clone size: .
V gene: TRBV24-1
J gene: TRBJ2-5
D gene: .

CDR3 DNA: TGTGCCAGCAGCTTAGCCACAGGGGGCACCGGGGAGCTGTTTTTT
CDR3 protein: CASSLATGGTGELFF
clone size: .
V gene: TRBV7-9
J gene: TRBJ2-2
D gene: TRBD1

CDR3 DNA: TGTGCCAGTTCGCGGGTTGACAGGGTGAACACTGAAGCTTTCTTT
CDR3 protein: CASSRVDRVNTEAFF
clone size: .
V gene: TRBV19
J gene: TRBJ1-1
D gene: TRBD1

CDR3 DNA: TGTGCCACCAGTGAAAGATTCGGGACTAGCGGGAGTATGTATGAGCAGTTCTTC
CDR3 protein: CATSERFGTSGSMYEQFF
clone size: .
V gene: TRBV24-1
J gene: TRBJ2-1
D gene: TRBD2

CDR3 DNA: TGTGCCAGCAGTTCGACACTCGCAAACACCATATATTTT
CDR3 protein: CASSSTLANTIYF
clone size: .
V gene: TRBV28
J gene: TRBJ1-3
D gene: .

CDR3 DNA: TGTGCCACCAGTGCGGGACAGGGGGGGAATCAGCCCCAGCATTTT
CDR3 protein: CATSAGQGGNQPQHF
clone size: .
V gene: TRBV24-1
J gene: TRBJ1-5
D gene: TRBD1

CDR3 DNA: TGTGCCAGCAGTTTTAGGGGGCAAGGGGTAAGCAATCAGCCCCAGCATTTT
CDR3 protein: CASSFRGQGVSNQPQHF
clone size: .
V gene: TRBV28
J gene: TRBJ1-5
D gene: TRBD1

CDR3 DNA: TGTGCCAGCAGCCCGATGGGAGGAACCGGGGAGCTGTTTTTT
CDR3 protein: CASSPMGGTGELFF
clone size: once
V gene: TRBV14
J gene: TRBJ2-2
D gene: .

CDR3 DNA: TGTGCCAGCAGTTACGACCAGGATTCACCCCTCCACTTT
CDR3 protein: CASSYDQDSPLHF
clone size: once
V gene: TRBV6-5
J gene: TRBJ1-6
D gene: .

CDR3 DNA: TGTGCCAGCAGCTTATTCGTGGCCGCTGAAGCTTTCTTT
CDR3 protein: CASSLFVAAEAFF
clone size: .
V gene: TRBV7-9
J gene: TRBJ1-1
D gene: .

CDR3 DNA: TGTGCCAGCAGCCTGGAGGGGTGGTTCACTGAAGCTTTCTTT
CDR3 protein: CASSLEGWFTEAFF
clone size: .
V gene: TRBV6-5
J gene: TRBJ1-1
D gene: .

CDR3 DNA: TGTGCCAGCAGAAGACAGAGTCCTAACTATGGCTACACCTTC
CDR3 protein: CASRRQSPNYGYTF
clone size: few
V gene: TRBV28
J gene: TRBJ1-2
D gene: .

CDR3 DNA: TGTGCCAGCAAGAAGCTAGCGGGCCAAGAGACCCAGTACTTC
CDR3 protein: CASKKLAGQETQYF
clone size: .
V gene: TRBV11-2
J gene: TRBJ2-5
D gene: TRBD2

CDR3 DNA: TGTGCCAGCAGCACCACAGTGGACAATGAGCAGTTCTTC
CDR3 protein: CASSTTVDNEQFF
clone size: .
V gene: TRBV7-9
J gene: TRBJ2-1
D gene: .

CDR3 DNA: TGTGCCAGTAGTAAGCAGGGAAAGAGCACCGGGGAGCTGTTTTTT
CDR3 protein: CASSKQGKSTGELFF
clone size: .
V gene: TRBV19
J gene: TRBJ2-2
D gene: .

CDR3 DNA: TGCGCCAGCAGTCATACCAGGGAGGATAGCAATCAGCCCCAGCATTTT
CDR3 protein: CASSHTREDSNQPQHF
clone size: once
V gene: TRBV23-1
J gene: TRBJ1-5
D gene: .

CDR3 DNA: TGTGCCAGCCGCGGACTAGCGGGAGACGATGAGCAGTTCTTC
CDR3 protein: CASRGLAGDDEQFF
clone size: .
V gene: TRBV2
J gene: TRBJ2-1
D gene: TRBD2

CDR3 DNA: TGTGCCACCAGTGGGAGCACGGATACGCAGTATTTT
CDR3 protein: CATSGSTDTQYF
clone size: .
V gene: TRBV24-1
J gene: TRBJ2-3
D gene: .

CDR3 DNA: TGCGCCAGCAGCCAAGGGGGGTTCTATGGCTACACCTTC
CDR3 protein: CASSQGGFYGYTF
clone size: .
V gene: TRBV4-1
J gene: TRBJ1-2
D gene: .

CDR3 DNA: TGTGCCACCAGTCCCCGGACCCCTGCGGGTAGCTATGGCTACACCTTC
CDR3 protein: CATSPRTPAGSYGYTF
clone size: .
V gene: TRBV15
J gene: TRBJ1-2
D gene: .

CDR3 DNA: TGTGCCAGCAGCAAAGAAAGTGAGGACATTAATCAGCCCCAGCATTTT
CDR3 protein: CASSKESEDINQPQHF
clone size: .
V gene: TRBV21-1
J gene: TRBJ1-5
D gene: .

CDR3 DNA: TGTGCCAGCAGCTTAGGACGGCAGGGTCAGCCCCAGCATTTT
CDR3 protein: CASSLGRQGQPQHF
clone size: .
V gene: TRBV13
J gene: TRBJ1-5
D gene: .

CDR3 DNA: TGCGCCAGCAGCCCTTGGACAGGGACGAACACCGGGGAGCTGTTTTTT
CDR3 protein: CASSPWTGTNTGELFF
clone size: .
V gene: TRBV4-1
J gene: TRBJ2-2
D gene: TRBD1

CDR3 DNA: TGTGCCAGTAATACCAGGGGGCTACCCGGGGAGCTGTTTTTT
CDR3 protein: CASNTRGLPGELFF
clone size: .
V gene: TRBV19
J gene: TRBJ2-2
D gene: TRBD1

CDR3 DNA: TGTGCCAGAAGCTCTAGCGGGGTCCAAGAGACCCAGTACTTC
CDR3 protein: CARSSSGVQETQYF
clone size: few
V gene: TRBV5-3
J gene: TRBJ2-5
D gene: TRBD2

CDR3 DNA: TGTGCCAGCAGCTACGGACAATTTTACGAGCAGTACTTC
CDR3 protein: CASSYGQFYEQYF
clone size: .
V gene: TRBV7-9
J gene: TRBJ2-7
D gene: .

CDR3 DNA: TGTGCCAGTAGTTCATGGACGGTGTCCACTGAAGCTTTCTTT
CDR3 protein: CASSSWTVSTEAFF
clone size: .
V gene: TRBV19
J gene: TRBJ1-1
D gene: .

CDR3 DNA: TGTGCCAGCACCAGGGACAGGGTCCCGACGAACACCGGGGAGCTGTTTTTT
CDR3 protein: CASTRDRVPTNTGELFF
clone size: .
V gene: TRBV2
J gene: TRBJ2-2
D gene: TRBD1

CDR3 DNA: TGTGCGCAAAGAGATTGGGGCGGCACTGAAGCTTTCTTT
CDR3 protein: CAQRDWGGTEAFF
clone size: .
V gene: TRBV11-2
J gene: TRBJ1-1
D gene: .

CDR3 DNA: TGTGCCAGCAGTTGGGGACAGGGGGCAAATCAGCCCCAGCATTTT
CDR3 protein: CASSWGQGANQPQHF
clone size: few
V gene: TRBV27
J gene: TRBJ1-5
D gene: TRBD1

CDR3 DNA: TGTGCCAGCAGCGTCCTCGACAGGCCCAATCAGCCCCAGCATTTT
CDR3 protein: CASSVLDRPNQPQHF
clone size: .
V gene: TRBV7-2
J gene: TRBJ1-5
D gene: .

CDR3 DNA: TGTGCCAGCAGTCCAGGGGAAAGGGTAGGGCAGCCCCAGCATTTT
CDR3 protein: CASSPGERVGQPQHF
clone size: .
V gene: TRBV3-1/TRBV3-2
J gene: TRBJ1-5
D gene: .